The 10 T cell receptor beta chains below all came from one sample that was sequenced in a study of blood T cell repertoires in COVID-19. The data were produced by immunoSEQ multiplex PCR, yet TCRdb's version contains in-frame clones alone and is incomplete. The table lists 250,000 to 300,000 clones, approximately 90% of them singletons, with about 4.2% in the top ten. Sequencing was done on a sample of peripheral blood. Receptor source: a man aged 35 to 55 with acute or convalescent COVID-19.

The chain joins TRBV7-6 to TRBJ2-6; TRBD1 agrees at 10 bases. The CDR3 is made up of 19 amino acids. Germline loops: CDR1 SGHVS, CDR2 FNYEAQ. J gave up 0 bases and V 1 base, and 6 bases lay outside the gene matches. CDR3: CASSLGTGGMSSGANVLTF. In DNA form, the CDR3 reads TGTGCCAGCAGCTTAGGGACAGGGGGGATGAGCTCTGGGGCCAACGTCCTGACTTTC.

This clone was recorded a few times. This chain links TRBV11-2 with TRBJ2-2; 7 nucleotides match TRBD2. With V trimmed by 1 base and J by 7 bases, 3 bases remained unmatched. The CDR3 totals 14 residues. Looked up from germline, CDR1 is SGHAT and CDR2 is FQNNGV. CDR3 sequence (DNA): TGTGCCAGCAGCTTAGGAACGGGAGGCGGGGAGCTGTTTTTT. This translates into CASSLGTGGGELFF.

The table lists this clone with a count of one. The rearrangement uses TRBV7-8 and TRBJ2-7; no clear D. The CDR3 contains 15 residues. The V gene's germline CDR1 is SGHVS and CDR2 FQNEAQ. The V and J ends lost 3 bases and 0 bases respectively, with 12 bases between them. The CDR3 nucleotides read TGTGCCAGCAGCTTCACTACCGAAAGCTCCTACGAGCAGTACTTC. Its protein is CASSFTTESSYEQYF.

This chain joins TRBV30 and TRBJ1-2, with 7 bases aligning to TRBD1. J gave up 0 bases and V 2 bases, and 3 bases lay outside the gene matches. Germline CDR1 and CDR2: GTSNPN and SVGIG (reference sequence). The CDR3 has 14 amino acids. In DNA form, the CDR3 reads TGTGCCTGGAGTCTCCAGGGGGCTAACTATGGCTACACCTTC. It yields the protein CAWSLQGANYGYTF.

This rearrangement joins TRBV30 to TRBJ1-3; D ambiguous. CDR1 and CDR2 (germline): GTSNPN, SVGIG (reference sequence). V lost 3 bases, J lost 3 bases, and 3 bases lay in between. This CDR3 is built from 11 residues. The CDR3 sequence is CAWRSGNTIYF. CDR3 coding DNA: TGTGCCTGGAGGAGTGGAAACACCATATATTTT. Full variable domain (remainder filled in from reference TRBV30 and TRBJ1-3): SQTIHQWPATLVQPVGSPLSLECTVEGTSNPNLYWYRQAAGRGLQLLFYSVGIGQISSEVPQNLSASRPQDRQFILSSKKLLLSDSGFYLCAWRSGNTIYFGEGSWLTVV.

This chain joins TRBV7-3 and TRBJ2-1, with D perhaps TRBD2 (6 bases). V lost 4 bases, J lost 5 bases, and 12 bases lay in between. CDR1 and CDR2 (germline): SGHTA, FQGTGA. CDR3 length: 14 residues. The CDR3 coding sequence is TGTGCCAGCAGCTCCTACCGGGGGAACAATGAGCAGTTCTTC. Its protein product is CASSSYRGNNEQFF.

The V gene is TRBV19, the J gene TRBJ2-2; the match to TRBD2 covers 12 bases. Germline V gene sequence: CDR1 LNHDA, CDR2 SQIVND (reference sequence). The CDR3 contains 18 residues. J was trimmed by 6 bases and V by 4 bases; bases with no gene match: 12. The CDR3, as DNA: TGTGCCAGTAGTACCCAAACCTTTCTAGCGGGGGGGCCCGGGGAGCTGTTTTTT. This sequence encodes CASSTQTFLAGGPGELFF.

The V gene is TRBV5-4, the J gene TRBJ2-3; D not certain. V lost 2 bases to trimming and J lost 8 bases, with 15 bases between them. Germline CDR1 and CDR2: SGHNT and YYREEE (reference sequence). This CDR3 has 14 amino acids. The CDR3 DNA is TGTGCCAGCAGCTTATTTGCAGATTCCAGTACGCAGTATTTT. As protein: CASSLFADSSTQYF.

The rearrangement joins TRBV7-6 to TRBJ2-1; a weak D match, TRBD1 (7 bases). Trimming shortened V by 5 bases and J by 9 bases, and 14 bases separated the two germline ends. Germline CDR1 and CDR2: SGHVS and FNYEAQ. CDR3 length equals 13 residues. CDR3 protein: CASSRGTEGEQFF. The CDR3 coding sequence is TGTGCCAGCAGCCGCGGGACAGAGGGTGAGCAGTTCTTC.

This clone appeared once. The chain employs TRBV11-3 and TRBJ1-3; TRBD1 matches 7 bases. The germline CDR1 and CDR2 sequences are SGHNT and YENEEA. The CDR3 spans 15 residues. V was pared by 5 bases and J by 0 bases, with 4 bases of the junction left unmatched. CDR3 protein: CASSPGTASGNTIYF. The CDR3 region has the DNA TGTGCCAGCAGCCCAGGGACAGCCTCTGGAAACACCATATATTTT. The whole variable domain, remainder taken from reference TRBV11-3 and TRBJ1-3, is EAGVVQSPRYKIIEKKQPVAFWCNPISGHNTLYWYLQNLGQGPELLIRYENEEAVDDSQLPKDRFSAERLKGVDSTLKIQPAELGDSAVYLCASSPGTASGNTIYFGEGSWLTVV.